A selection of T cell receptor beta chains follows, all from one sample in a study of T cell responses to AZD1222 COVID-19 vaccine. TCRdb's table, derived via immunoSEQ multiplex PCR, lists solely in-frame clones and lacks some. Altogether roughly 170,000 clones are present, under 95% being singletons, with the ten largest covering around 1.6%. Sequencing used peripheral blood, obtained 28 days after the second AZD1222 dose. Every receptor here comes from an adult who received the AZD1222 COVID-19 vaccine. CDR3s include the opening cysteine and the closing phenylalanine or tryptophan. Each record gives: CDR3 length, V gene, J gene, CDR3 protein.

cdr3_length: 15; v_call: TRBV11-3; j_call: TRBJ2-7; cdr3_aa: CASSLEGTRASEQYF
cdr3_length: 13; v_call: TRBV7-3; j_call: TRBJ2-2; cdr3_aa: CASSSQRTGELFF
cdr3_length: 16; v_call: TRBV27; j_call: TRBJ1-1; cdr3_aa: CASSLSLRVASTEAFF
cdr3_length: 16; v_call: TRBV9; j_call: TRBJ2-3; cdr3_aa: CASSVSTGTSTDTQYF
cdr3_length: 14; v_call: TRBV11-3; j_call: TRBJ1-1; cdr3_aa: CASSLSGANTEAFF
cdr3_length: 13; v_call: TRBV11-1; j_call: TRBJ1-6; cdr3_aa: CASSLAGISPLHF
cdr3_length: 15; v_call: TRBV19; j_call: TRBJ2-1; cdr3_aa: CASSILAGGLNEQFF
cdr3_length: 15; v_call: TRBV18; j_call: TRBJ1-4; cdr3_aa: CASSPTGLPGEKLFF
cdr3_length: 12; v_call: TRBV2; j_call: TRBJ1-2; cdr3_aa: CASISAGRGYTF
cdr3_length: 13; v_call: TRBV6-5; j_call: TRBJ2-1; cdr3_aa: CASSYADRVEQFF
cdr3_length: 15; v_call: TRBV7-3; j_call: TRBJ2-3; cdr3_aa: CASSLGGSGGDTQYF
cdr3_length: 17; v_call: TRBV7-9; j_call: TRBJ2-1; cdr3_aa: CASSPSRSAGVNNEQFF
cdr3_length: 17; v_call: TRBV5-1; j_call: TRBJ2-3; cdr3_aa: CASRASNSGTGTDTQYF
cdr3_length: 13; v_call: TRBV18; j_call: TRBJ1-1; cdr3_aa: CASSSGQNTEAFF
cdr3_length: 13; v_call: TRBV5-4; j_call: TRBJ1-1; cdr3_aa: CASSLAVGREAFF
cdr3_length: 14; v_call: TRBV6-5; j_call: TRBJ1-4; cdr3_aa: CASRSWGVNEKLFF
cdr3_length: 14; v_call: TRBV7-2; j_call: TRBJ2-7; cdr3_aa: CASSPAGGAYQQYF
cdr3_length: 16; v_call: TRBV4-1; j_call: TRBJ2-1; cdr3_aa: CASSPGTSGLYNEQFF
cdr3_length: 15; v_call: TRBV6-4; j_call: TRBJ1-4; cdr3_aa: CASSVGTAPNEKLFF
cdr3_length: 15; v_call: TRBV5-6; j_call: TRBJ2-5; cdr3_aa: CASSPPGQGVETQYF
cdr3_length: 13; v_call: TRBV27; j_call: TRBJ1-5; cdr3_aa: CASGSGAQQPQHF
cdr3_length: 14; v_call: TRBV15; j_call: TRBJ1-4; cdr3_aa: CATSRLGSGEKLFF
cdr3_length: 16; v_call: TRBV30; j_call: TRBJ2-3; cdr3_aa: CAWSLMAGVIGDTQYF
cdr3_length: 14; v_call: TRBV2; j_call: TRBJ1-1; cdr3_aa: CASQMGQTNTEAFF
cdr3_length: 14; v_call: TRBV7-9; j_call: TRBJ2-2; cdr3_aa: CASSLTSNTGELFF
cdr3_length: 15; v_call: TRBV2; j_call: TRBJ2-3; cdr3_aa: CASIRLAPHTDTQYF
cdr3_length: 15; v_call: TRBV6-5; j_call: TRBJ1-2; cdr3_aa: CASRSGQGMFYGYTF